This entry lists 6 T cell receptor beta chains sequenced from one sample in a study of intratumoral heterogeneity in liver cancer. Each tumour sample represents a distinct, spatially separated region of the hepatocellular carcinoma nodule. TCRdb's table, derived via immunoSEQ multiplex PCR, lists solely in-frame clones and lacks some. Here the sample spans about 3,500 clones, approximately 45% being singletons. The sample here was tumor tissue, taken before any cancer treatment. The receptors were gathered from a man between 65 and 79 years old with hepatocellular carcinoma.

The CDR3 sequence: CASSGRGVAQYF. The CDR3 nucleotides are TGTGCCAGCAGTGGTCGGGGCGTGGCCCAGTACTTC. The chain recombines TRBV12-3 or TRBV12-4 with TRBJ2-5; TRBD1 or TRBD2 may be the D gene (5 bases each). This CDR3 region has 12 residues. Trimming cost V 5 bases and J 9 bases, with 13 bases left between them.

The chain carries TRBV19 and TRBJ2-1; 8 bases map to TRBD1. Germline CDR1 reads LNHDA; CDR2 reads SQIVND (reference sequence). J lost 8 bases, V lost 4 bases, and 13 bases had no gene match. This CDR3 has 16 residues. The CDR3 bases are TGTGCCAGTAGTACCCGGGACAGGTTAAGTAAGTATGAGCAGTTCTTC. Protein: CASSTRDRLSKYEQFF.

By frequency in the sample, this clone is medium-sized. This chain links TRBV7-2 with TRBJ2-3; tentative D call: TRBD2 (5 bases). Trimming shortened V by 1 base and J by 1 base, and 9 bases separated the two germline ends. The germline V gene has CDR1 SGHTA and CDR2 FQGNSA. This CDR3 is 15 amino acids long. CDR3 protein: CASSLVSARTDTQYF. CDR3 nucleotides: TGTGCCAGCAGCTTAGTTAGCGCCCGCACAGATACGCAGTATTTT.

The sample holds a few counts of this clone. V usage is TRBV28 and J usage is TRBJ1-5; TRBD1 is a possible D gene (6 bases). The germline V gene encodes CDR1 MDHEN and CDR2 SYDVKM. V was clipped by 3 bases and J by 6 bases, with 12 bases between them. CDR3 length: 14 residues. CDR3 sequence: CASSFLLGGQPQHF. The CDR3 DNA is TGTGCCAGCAGTTTTCTCCTAGGGGGTCAGCCCCAGCATTTT.

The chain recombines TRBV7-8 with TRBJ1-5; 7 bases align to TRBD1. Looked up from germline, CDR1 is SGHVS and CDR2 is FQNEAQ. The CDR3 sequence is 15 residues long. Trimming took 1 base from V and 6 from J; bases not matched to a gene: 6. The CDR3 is CASSLVQGRIQPQHF. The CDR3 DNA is TGTGCCAGCAGCTTAGTACAGGGGAGGATTCAGCCCCAGCATTTT. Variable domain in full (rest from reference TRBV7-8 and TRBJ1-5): GAGVSQSPRYKVAKRGQDVALRCDPISGHVSLFWYQQALGQGPEFLTYFQNEAQLDKSGLPSDRFFAERPEGSVSTLKIQRTQQEDSAVYLCASSLVQGRIQPQHFGDGTRLSIL.

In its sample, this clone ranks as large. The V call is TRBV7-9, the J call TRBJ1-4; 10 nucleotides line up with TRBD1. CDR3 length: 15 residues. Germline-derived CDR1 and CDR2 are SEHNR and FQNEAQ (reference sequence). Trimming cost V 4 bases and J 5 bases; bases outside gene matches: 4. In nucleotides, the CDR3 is TGTGCCAGCAGCTCTCCGGGACAGGGGAATGAAAAACTGTTTTTT. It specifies CASSSPGQGNEKLFF.